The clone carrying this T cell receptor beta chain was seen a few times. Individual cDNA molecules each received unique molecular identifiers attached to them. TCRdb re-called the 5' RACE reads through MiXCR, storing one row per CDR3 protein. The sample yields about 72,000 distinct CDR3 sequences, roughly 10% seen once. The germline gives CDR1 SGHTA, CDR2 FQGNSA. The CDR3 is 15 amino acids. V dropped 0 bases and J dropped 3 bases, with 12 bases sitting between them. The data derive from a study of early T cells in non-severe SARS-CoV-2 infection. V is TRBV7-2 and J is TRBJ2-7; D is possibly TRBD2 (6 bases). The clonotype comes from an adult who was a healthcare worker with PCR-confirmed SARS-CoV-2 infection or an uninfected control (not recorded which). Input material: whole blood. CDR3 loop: CASSLAGGDYYEQYF. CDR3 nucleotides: TGTGCCAGCAGCTTAGCCGGGGGAGACTACTACGAGCAGTACTTC.